This T cell receptor (beta chain) is from a study of blood T cells in healthy people across ages. Alongside a J-beta primer mix, a sample-barcoded 5' primer served in a second PCR lasting roughly 6 to 11 cycles. TCRdb re-derived calls from the 5' RACE reads in MiXCR, one entry per CDR3 protein. The table shows some 550,000 distinct CDR3 sequences, with more than 45% occurring only once. Peripheral blood, about 9.4 milliliters per donor, was collected. CDR3 length equals 15 residues. Germline CDR1 and CDR2: ENHRY and SYGVKD. Deletions cut 3 bases from V and 3 bases from J, with 13 bases between. This sequence was found in a man older than 75 in good health. Sequencing was done on a sample of blood. This rearrangement joins TRBV10-3 to TRBJ2-3, with D perhaps TRBD2 (6 bases). CDR3: CAISDIGGETDTQYF. The DNA of the CDR3 is TGTGCCATCAGTGATATTGGAGGGGAGACAGATACGCAGTATTTT.